This T cell receptor (beta chain) emerged from a study of CD8+ T cells in alopecia areata. Overall study results and limits: Amid tofacitinib therapy, many expanded lesional clones stayed present in scalp and blood.

The CDR3 has 13 residues. The V end was cut by 4 bases, the J end by 1 base, with 8 bases between. Germline-derived CDR1 and CDR2 are SGHNT and YYREEE (reference sequence). On this clone: Its antigen is as yet unknown.

Extracted RNA was reverse transcribed, and the resulting cDNA served as sequencing template. This table comes from immunoSEQ multiplex PCR, and its TCRdb copy is limited to in-frame clones, with some not included. This table holds fewer than 250,000 clones, 40% to 45% found once. Treatment of the sample: oral pan-JAK inhibitor, 5-10 mg twice daily. The V call is TRBV5-4, the J call TRBJ1-1, with D unclear. Here the sequenced sample was CD4+ T cells sorted from blood, taken at roughly week 36, from a patient treated with tofacitinib. The clonotype originates from a human donor with alopecia areata. The DNA for the CDR3 is TGTGCCAGCAGCATAACAGCGAACACTGAAGCTTTCTTT. Its translation is CASSITANTEAFF.